This TCR beta chain is drawn from a study of T cell changes during pregnancy in multiple sclerosis. The method was immunoSEQ multiplex PCR; TCRdb's version includes in-frame clones alone and lacks a portion of them. The profile shows around 79,000 clones, about 90% of them singletons. V gave up 7 bases and J gave up 3 bases, with 20 bases separating them. The CDR3 has 15 residues. Germline CDR1 reads SGHRS; CDR2 reads YFSETQ. The rearrangement joins TRBV5-1 to TRBJ2-7; D may be TRBD1 (8 bases). This TCR came from a female donor with multiple sclerosis, enrolled in a pregnancy study. Sequenced material: CD4+ T cells from peripheral blood mononuclear cells, taken in the second trimester of pregnancy. The CDR3 reads CASQDRTGRGYEQYF. CDR3 bases: TGCGCCAGCCAGGACAGGACAGGGAGGGGCTACGAGCAGTACTTC.